In this sample, the clone carrying this T cell receptor (beta chain) turned up many times. Its antigen is unknown. The data originate from a study of T cell clonality in common variable immunodeficiency. Notes on the study in general: Fewer TCRbeta clones were shared among CVID subjects than controls. Common variable immunodeficiency TCR beta sequences reportedly had fewer deletions and N-nucleotide insertions.

Measured with immunoSEQ multiplex PCR; TCRdb has only the in-frame clones, and not every one. The specimen has about 81,000 clones, none found just once. The receptor was isolated from a person aged 18 to 75 in good health. The sample taken for sequencing was peripheral blood mononuclear cells.

Incomplete CDR3 DNA: TGTGCCAGCAGCTTAGTCGATGTGGTCACTAGCGACGGCTACGAG. Residues: CASSLVDVVTSDGYE. The full CDR3 protein is CASSLVDVVTSDGYEQYF. V usage is TRBV7-8 and J usage is TRBJ2-7, with 7 bases aligning to TRBD2. The missing CDR3 end, 3 residues past where the read stops, is filled in from the germline J gene. The CDR3 length is 18 residues. Germline V CDR1 and CDR2: SGHVS, FQNEAQ. The junction had 15 bases not matched to a gene; V was cut back by 1 base and J by 3 bases. Full variable domain (rest looked up from reference TRBV7-8 and TRBJ2-7): GAGVSQSPRYKVAKRGQDVALRCDPISGHVSLFWYQQALGQGPEFLTYFQNEAQLDKSGLPSDRFFAERPEGSVSTLKIQRTQQEDSAVYLCASSLVDVVTSDGYEQYFGPGTRLTVT.